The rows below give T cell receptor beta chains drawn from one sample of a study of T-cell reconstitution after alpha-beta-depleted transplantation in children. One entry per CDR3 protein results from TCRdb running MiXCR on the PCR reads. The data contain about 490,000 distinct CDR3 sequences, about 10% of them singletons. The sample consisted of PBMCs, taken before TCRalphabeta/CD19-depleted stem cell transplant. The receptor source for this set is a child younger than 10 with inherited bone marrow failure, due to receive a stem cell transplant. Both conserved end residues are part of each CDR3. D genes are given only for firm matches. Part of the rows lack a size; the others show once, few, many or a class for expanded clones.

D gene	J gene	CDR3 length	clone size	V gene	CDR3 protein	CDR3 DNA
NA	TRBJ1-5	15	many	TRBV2	CASSELGGLNQPQHF	TGTGCCAGCAGTGAATTAGGGGGTTTGAATCAGCCCCAGCATTTT
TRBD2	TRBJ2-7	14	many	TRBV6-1	CASSPRGIPYEQYF	TGTGCCAGCAGTCCGCGGGGGATTCCCTACGAGCAGTACTTC
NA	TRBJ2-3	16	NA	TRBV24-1	CATSGGIGELADTQYF	TGTGCCACCAGTGGGGGAATCGGGGAGTTGGCAGATACGCAGTATTTT
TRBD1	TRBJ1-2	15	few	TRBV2	CASRTGDRANYGYTF	TGTGCCAGCAGAACGGGGGACAGGGCTAACTATGGCTACACCTTC
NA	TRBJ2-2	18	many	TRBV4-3	CASSQDQTFDSNTGELFF	TGCGCCAGCAGCCAAGATCAAACGTTCGACTCGAACACCGGGGAGCTGTTTTTT
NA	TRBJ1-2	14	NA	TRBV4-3	CASSQGGGGAGYTF	TGCGCCAGCAGCCAAGGGGGGGGTGGGGCCGGCTACACCTTC
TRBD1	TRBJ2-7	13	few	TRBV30	CACSRDRAIQQYF	TGTGCCTGTAGCCGGGACAGGGCTATCCAGCAGTACTTC
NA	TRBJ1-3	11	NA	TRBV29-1	CSVERGNTIYF	TGCAGCGTAGAACGGGGGAACACCATATATTTT
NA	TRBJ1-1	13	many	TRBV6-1	CASSITGMPEAFF	TGTGCCAGCAGCATTACCGGCATGCCTGAAGCTTTCTTT
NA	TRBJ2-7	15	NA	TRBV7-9	CASSSASRGSHEQYF	TGTGCCAGCAGCTCGGCTAGCCGAGGGTCCCACGAGCAGTACTTC
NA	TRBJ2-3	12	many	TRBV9	CASSGYTDTQYF	TGTGCCAGCAGCGGATACACAGATACGCAGTATTTT
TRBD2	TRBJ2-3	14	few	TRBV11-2	CASSPRVAGVSQYF	TGTGCCAGCAGCCCCAGAGTAGCGGGAGTATCGCAGTATTTT
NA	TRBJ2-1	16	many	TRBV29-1	CSVEPTFVGSFNEQFF	TGCAGCGTTGAACCCACCTTCGTTGGCTCCTTCAATGAGCAGTTCTTC
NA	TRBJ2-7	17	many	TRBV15	CATSISHRAPPSYEQYF	TGTGCCACCAGCATTAGTCATCGGGCGCCTCCCTCCTACGAGCAGTACTTC
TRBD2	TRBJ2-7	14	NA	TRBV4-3	CASSQLAGVHEQYF	TGCGCCAGCAGCCAACTAGCGGGAGTCCACGAGCAGTACTTC
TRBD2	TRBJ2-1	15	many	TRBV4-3	CASSPIKRERNEQFF	TGCGCCAGCAGCCCAATTAAGCGGGAGCGGAATGAGCAGTTCTTC
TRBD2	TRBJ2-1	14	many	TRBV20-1	CSASPLAGENEQFF	TGCAGTGCTAGCCCACTAGCGGGGGAAAATGAGCAGTTCTTC
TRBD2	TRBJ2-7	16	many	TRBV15	CATSREVLAGNYEQYF	TGTGCCACCAGCAGAGAAGTTCTAGCGGGAAACTACGAGCAGTACTTC
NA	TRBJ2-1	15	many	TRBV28	CASSFQERVYNEQFF	TGTGCCAGCAGTTTCCAGGAGAGGGTCTACAATGAGCAGTTCTTC
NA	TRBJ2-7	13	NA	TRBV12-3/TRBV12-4	CASSSFGPYEQYF	TGTGCCAGCAGTTCTTTTGGGCCCTACGAGCAGTACTTC
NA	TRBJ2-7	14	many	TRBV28	CASSSFSGSYEQYF	TGTGCCAGCAGTTCTTTCAGCGGCTCCTACGAGCAGTACTTC
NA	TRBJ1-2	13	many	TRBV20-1	CSAPITRGTGYTF	TGCAGTGCTCCAATTACGAGGGGAACTGGCTACACCTTC
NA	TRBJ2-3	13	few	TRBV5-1	CASKEDLGDTQYF	TGCGCCAGCAAGGAAGATTTAGGAGATACGCAGTATTTT
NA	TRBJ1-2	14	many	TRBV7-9	CASSHVNGGSSYTF	TGTGCCAGCAGCCACGTCAACGGGGGCTCGAGCTACACCTTC
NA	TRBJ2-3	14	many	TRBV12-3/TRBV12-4	CASSFGGLTDTQYF	TGTGCCAGCAGTTTTGGCGGCCTCACAGATACGCAGTATTTT
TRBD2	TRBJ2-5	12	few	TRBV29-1	CSATGGVETQYF	TGCAGCGCCACCGGGGGGGTAGAGACCCAGTACTTC
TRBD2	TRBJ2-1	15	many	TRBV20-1	CSAPRTSGTYNEQFF	TGCAGTGCTCCGAGGACTAGCGGGACCTACAATGAGCAGTTCTTC
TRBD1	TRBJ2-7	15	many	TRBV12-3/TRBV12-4	CASSPTGTGAYEQYF	TGTGCCAGCAGTCCTACCGGGACAGGGGCCTACGAGCAGTACTTC
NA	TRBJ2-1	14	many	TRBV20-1	CSLGTAGSYNEQFF	TGCAGCCTCGGGACCGCTGGCTCCTACAATGAGCAGTTCTTC
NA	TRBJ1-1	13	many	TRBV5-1	CASSLAANTEAFF	TGCGCCAGCAGCTTGGCGGCGAACACTGAAGCTTTCTTT
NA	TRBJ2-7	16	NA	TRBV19	CASSINLESNAYEQYF	TGTGCCAGTAGTATAAACCTAGAATCTAACGCCTACGAGCAGTACTTC
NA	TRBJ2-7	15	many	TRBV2	CASSEDLTGSYEQYF	TGTGCCAGCAGTGAAGACCTGACAGGCTCCTACGAGCAGTACTTC
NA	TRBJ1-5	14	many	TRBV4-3	CASSQVWGDQPQHF	TGCGCCAGCAGCCAAGTCTGGGGGGATCAGCCCCAGCATTTT
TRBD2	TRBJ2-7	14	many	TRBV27	CASSRGGSFYEQYF	TGTGCCAGCAGTCGCGGCGGGAGCTTCTACGAGCAGTACTTC
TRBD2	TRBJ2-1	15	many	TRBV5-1	CASSLATSGNGEQFF	TGCGCCAGCAGCTTGGCGACTAGCGGGAACGGTGAGCAGTTCTTC
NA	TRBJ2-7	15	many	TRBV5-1	CASSLRVFDPYEQYF	TGCGCCAGCAGCTTGAGGGTCTTCGATCCGTACGAGCAGTACTTC
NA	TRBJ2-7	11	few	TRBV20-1	CSAWDSLEQYF	TGCAGTGCGTGGGACTCCCTCGAGCAGTACTTC
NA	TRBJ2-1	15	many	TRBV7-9	CASSLAQGAYNEQFF	TGTGCCAGCAGCTTAGCCCAGGGTGCCTACAATGAGCAGTTCTTC
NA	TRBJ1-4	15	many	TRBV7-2	CASSFAASGNEKLFF	TGTGCCAGCAGCTTTGCTGCGTCAGGGAATGAAAAACTGTTTTTT
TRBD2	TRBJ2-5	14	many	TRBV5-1	CASSLREGGETQYF	TGCGCCAGCAGTCTGCGGGAGGGAGGAGAGACCCAGTACTTC
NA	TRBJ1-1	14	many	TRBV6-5	CASSYNRENTEAFF	TGTGCCAGCAGTTATAACAGGGAAAACACTGAAGCTTTCTTT
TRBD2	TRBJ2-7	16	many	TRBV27	CASSLGVAGAPYEQYF	TGTGCCAGCAGTTTAGGAGTAGCGGGAGCCCCCTACGAGCAGTACTTC
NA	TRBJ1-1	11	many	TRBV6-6	CASSAGTEAFF	TGTGCCAGCAGTGCCGGCACTGAAGCTTTCTTT
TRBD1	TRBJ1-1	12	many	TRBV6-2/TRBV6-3	CASRQGVGEAFF	TGTGCCAGCAGACAGGGGGTTGGTGAAGCTTTCTTT
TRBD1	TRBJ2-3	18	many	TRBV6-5	CASSYTLTGVGLADTQYF	TGTGCCAGCAGTTACACACTAACAGGGGTAGGACTGGCAGATACGCAGTATTTT
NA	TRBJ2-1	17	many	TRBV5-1	CASSLAWASDGYNEQFF	TGCGCCAGCAGCTTGGCCTGGGCTAGCGACGGCTACAATGAGCAGTTCTTC
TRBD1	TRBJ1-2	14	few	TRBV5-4	CASSVRQGDYGYTF	TGTGCCAGCAGCGTGAGACAGGGGGACTATGGCTACACCTTC
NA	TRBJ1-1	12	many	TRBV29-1	CSVEGENTEAFF	TGCAGCGTTGAGGGAGAGAACACTGAAGCTTTCTTT
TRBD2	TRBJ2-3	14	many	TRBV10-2	CASSRSGGTDTQYF	TGCGCCAGCAGTCGTAGCGGGGGCACAGATACGCAGTATTTT